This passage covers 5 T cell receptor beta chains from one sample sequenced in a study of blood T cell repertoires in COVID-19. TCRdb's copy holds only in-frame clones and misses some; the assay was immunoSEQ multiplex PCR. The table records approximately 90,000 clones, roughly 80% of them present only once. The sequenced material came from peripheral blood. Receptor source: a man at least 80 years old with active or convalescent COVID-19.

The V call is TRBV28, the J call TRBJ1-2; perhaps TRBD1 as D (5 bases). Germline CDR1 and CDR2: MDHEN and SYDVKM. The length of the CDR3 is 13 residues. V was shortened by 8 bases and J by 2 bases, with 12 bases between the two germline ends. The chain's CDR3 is CASLGGNNYGYTF. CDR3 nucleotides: TGTGCCAGCTTGGGGGGGAACAACTATGGCTACACCTTC.

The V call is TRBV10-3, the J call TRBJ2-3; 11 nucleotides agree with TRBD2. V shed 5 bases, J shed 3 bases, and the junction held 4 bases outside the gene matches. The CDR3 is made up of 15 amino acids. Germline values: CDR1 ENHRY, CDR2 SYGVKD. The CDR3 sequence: CAISFSGGATDTQYF. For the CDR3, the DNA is TGTGCCATCAGTTTTAGCGGGGGGGCAACAGATACGCAGTATTTT.

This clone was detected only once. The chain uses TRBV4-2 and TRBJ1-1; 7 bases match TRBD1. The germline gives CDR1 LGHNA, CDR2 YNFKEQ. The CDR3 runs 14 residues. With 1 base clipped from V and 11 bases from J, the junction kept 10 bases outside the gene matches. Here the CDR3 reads CASSQVSTTGLAFF. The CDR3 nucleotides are TGTGCCAGCAGCCAAGTCTCCACGACAGGGCTGGCTTTCTTT.

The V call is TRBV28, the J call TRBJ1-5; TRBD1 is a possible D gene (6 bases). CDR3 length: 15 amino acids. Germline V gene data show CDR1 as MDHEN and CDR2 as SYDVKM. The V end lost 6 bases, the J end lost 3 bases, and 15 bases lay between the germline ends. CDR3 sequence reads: CASREQGQNNQPQHF. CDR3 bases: TGTGCCAGCAGAGAACAGGGCCAAAACAATCAGCCCCAGCATTTT. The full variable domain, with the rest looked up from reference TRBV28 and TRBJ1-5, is DVKVTQSSRYLVKRTGEKVFLECVQDMDHENMFWYRQDPGLGLRLIYFSYDVKMKEKGDIPEGYSVSREKKERFSLILESASTNQTSMYLCASREQGQNNQPQHFGDGTRLSIL.

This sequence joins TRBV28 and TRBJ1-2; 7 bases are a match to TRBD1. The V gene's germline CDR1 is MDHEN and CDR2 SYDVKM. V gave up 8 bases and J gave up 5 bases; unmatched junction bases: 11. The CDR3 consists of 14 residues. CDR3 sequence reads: CASGRQGLGYGYTF. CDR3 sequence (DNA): TGTGCCAGCGGAAGACAGGGCCTAGGGTATGGCTACACCTTC.